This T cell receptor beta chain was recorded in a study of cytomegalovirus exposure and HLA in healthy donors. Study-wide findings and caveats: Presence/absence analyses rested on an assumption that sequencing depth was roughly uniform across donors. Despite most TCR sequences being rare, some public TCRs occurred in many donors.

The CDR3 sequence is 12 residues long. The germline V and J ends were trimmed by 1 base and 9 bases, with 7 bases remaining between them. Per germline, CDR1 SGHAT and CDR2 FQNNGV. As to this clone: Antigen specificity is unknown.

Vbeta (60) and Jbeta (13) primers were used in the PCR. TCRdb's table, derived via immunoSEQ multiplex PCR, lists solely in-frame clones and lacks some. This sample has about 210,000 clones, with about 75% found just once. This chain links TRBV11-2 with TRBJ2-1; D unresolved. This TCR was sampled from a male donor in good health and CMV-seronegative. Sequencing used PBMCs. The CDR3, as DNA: TGTGCCAGCAGCTTAGTTCACGGTGAGCAGTTCTTC. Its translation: CASSLVHGEQFF.